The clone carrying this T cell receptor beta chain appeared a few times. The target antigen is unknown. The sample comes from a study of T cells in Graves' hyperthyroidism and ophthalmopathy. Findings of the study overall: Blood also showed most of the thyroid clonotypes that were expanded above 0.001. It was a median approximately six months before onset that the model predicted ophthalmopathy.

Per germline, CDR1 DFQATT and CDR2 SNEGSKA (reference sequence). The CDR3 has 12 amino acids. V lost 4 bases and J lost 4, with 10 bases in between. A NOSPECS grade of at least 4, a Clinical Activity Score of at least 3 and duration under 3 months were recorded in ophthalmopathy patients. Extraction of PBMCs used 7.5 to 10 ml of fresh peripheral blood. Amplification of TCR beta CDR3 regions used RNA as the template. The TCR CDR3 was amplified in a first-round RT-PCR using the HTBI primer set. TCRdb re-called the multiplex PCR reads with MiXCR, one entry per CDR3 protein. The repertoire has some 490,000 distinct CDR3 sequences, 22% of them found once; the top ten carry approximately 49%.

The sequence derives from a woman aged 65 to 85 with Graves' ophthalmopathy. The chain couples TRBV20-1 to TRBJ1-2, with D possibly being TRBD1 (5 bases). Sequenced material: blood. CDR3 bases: TGCAGTGCTATTGACGGGGCCTATGGCTACACCTTC. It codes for CSAIDGAYGYTF.